This T cell receptor beta chain was retrieved from a study of OX40 agonist ivuxolimab in advanced cancers. This clone was seen only a few times. Trimming took off 4 bases at V and 2 bases at J, with 4 bases between the two ends. CDR3 length: 13 amino acids. Germline loops: CDR1 SGDLS, CDR2 YYNGEE. Measured with immunoSEQ multiplex PCR; TCRdb has only the in-frame clones, and not every one. The table lists about 60,000 clones, more than 75% of them singletons, with roughly 5% in the top ten. Here the sequenced sample was CD4+ or CD8+ T cells sorted from blood, taken in a trial of the OX40 agonist ivuxolimab. This chain links TRBV9 with TRBJ2-6; unclear D gene. This TCR was sampled from an adult with an advanced solid tumor such as melanoma, head and neck, liver or kidney cancer. The chain's CDR3 is CASSIAGANVLTF. In DNA, the CDR3 is TGTGCCAGCAGCATTGCTGGGGCCAACGTCCTGACTTTC.